The 16 T cell receptor beta chains below come from one sample, sequenced in a study of T-cell memory formation after mild COVID-19. A single record per CDR3 protein comes from TCRdb applying MiXCR to the 5' RACE reads. The sample records roughly 48,000 distinct CDR3 sequences, around a quarter being singletons. Specimen: PBMCs or a T cell subset sorted from them (not recorded which). The receptors come from a man aged 18 to 29 who had mild COVID-19 (a few samples of this study predate the infection). Cell type and time point are not known.

The chain carries TRBV6-5 and TRBJ1-5; D is uncertain. Deletions cut 4 bases from V and 4 bases from J, with 8 bases between. Looked up from germline, CDR1 is MNHEY and CDR2 is SVGAGI. This CDR3 spans 13 amino acids. The CDR3 region has the DNA TGTGCCAGCAGTTGGAGGGTGAATCAGCCCCAGCATTTT. This gives the protein CASSWRVNQPQHF.

V gene TRBV18 combines with J gene TRBJ2-7; 9 nucleotides line up with TRBD1. The CDR3 is made up of 14 amino acids. CDR1 and CDR2 (germline): KGHSH, LQKENI. With V trimmed by 4 bases and J by 3 bases, 4 bases remained unmatched. DNA for the CDR3: TGTGCCAGCTCACGGTCGACAGGGGGCTACGAGCAGTACTTC. Protein: CASSRSTGGYEQYF.

This clonotype was seen a few times. The V call is TRBV3-1, the J call TRBJ2-5, with 9 bases identical to TRBD2. CDR1 and CDR2 (germline): LGHDT, YNNKEL (reference sequence). This CDR3 is 15 amino acids long. Germline trimming cut 2 bases from V and 5 bases from J; bases unmatched to any gene: 6. The CDR3 region is CASSQRSGGWETQYF. Written as DNA, the CDR3 is TGTGCCAGCAGCCAACGTAGCGGGGGATGGGAGACCCAGTACTTC.

The rearrangement joins TRBV27 to TRBJ1-4, with a weak D call TRBD1 (5 bases). Trimming removed 1 base from V and 8 bases from J, with 11 bases in between. CDR3 size: 14 residues. CDR1 and CDR2 (germline): MNHEY, SMNVEV (reference sequence). As DNA, the CDR3 is TGTGCCAGCAGTTTATGGGGGGGTGAGGAAAAACTGTTTTTT. Amino acid sequence: CASSLWGGEEKLFF.

The rearrangement joins TRBV18 to TRBJ2-1; no clear D gene. The CDR3 spans 16 residues. Trimming cost V 3 bases and J 1 base, with 13 bases left between them. Germline V gives CDR1 KGHSH, CDR2 LQKENI. The CDR3 DNA sequence: TGTGCCAGCTCACCCGACCGAACCCGATCCTACAATGAGCAGTTCTTC. Its protein product is CASSPDRTRSYNEQFF.

The gene calls are TRBV20-1 and TRBJ2-7; 7 bases match TRBD1. Trimming took 0 bases from V and 4 from J; bases not matched to a gene: 6. Germline CDR1 and CDR2: DFQATT and SNEGSKA (reference sequence). CDR3 length: 14 residues. CDR3 protein: CSARDEGQKYEQYF. For the CDR3, the DNA is TGCAGTGCTAGAGATGAGGGACAGAAGTACGAGCAGTACTTC.

The V gene is TRBV4-2, the J gene TRBJ2-7, with D maybe TRBD1 (6 bases). This CDR3 comprises 14 residues. V was shortened by 2 bases and J by 3 bases, with 11 bases between the two germline ends. The V gene's germline CDR1 is LGHNA and CDR2 YNFKEQ. The CDR3 region is CASSQITGIYEQYF. The CDR3 DNA reads as TGTGCCAGCAGCCAAATAACAGGGATCTACGAGCAGTACTTC.

This clonotype has at least ten counts. The chain links TRBV18 to TRBJ2-1; D gene uncertain. CDR3 length: 13 amino acids. The V end was cut by 0 bases, the J end by 5 bases, with 5 bases between. Looked up from germline, CDR1 is KGHSH and CDR2 is LQKENI. The CDR3 DNA follows: TGTGCCAGCTCACCACCCCAGAACAATGAGCAGTTCTTC. Its protein is CASSPPQNNEQFF. Looking up the rest from reference TRBV18 and TRBJ2-1 gives the full variable domain: NAGVMQNPRHLVRRRGQEARLRCSPMKGHSHVYWYRQLPEEGLKFMVYLQKENIIDESGMPKERFSAEFPKEGPSILRIQQVVRGDSAAYFCASSPPQNNEQFFGPGTRLTVL.

This clonotype was seen only a few times. The DNA of the CDR3 is TGCGCCAGCAGCCCGAATTCAGGCCCCTTCAGGGAGACCCAGTACTTC. Protein: CASSPNSGPFRETQYF. The chain is built from TRBV4-3 and TRBJ2-5; unclear D gene. V shed 4 bases and J shed 5 bases, with 20 bases lying between them. Germline V gene data show CDR1 as LGHNA and CDR2 as YSLEER. The CDR3 is made up of 16 amino acids.

This clonotype occurred a few times. This sequence joins TRBV6-2 or TRBV6-3 and TRBJ2-7, with D possibly being TRBD1 (5 bases). Looked up from germline, CDR1 is MNHEY and CDR2 is SVGEGT. The V gene lost 0 bases and the J gene lost 0 bases, with 9 bases spanning the gap. This CDR3 is built from 15 residues. CDR3 DNA: TGTGCCAGCAGTTACTCGAAGGACAACTCCTACGAGCAGTACTTC. Protein product: CASSYSKDNSYEQYF.

This clonotype was observed a handful of times. The chain recombines TRBV7-9 with TRBJ2-1; no firm D call. The CDR3 loop spans 13 amino acids. The V and J ends lost 5 bases and 2 bases respectively, with 7 bases between them. Germline CDR1 and CDR2: SEHNR and FQNEAQ (reference sequence). In DNA, the CDR3 is TGTGCCAGCAGCCCCGGCCCCTACAATGAGCAGTTCTTC. Its protein is CASSPGPYNEQFF.

This chain connects TRBV4-1 to TRBJ2-3; TRBD2 matches 9 bases. V shed 2 bases and J 1 base; nucleotides not matched to a gene: 7. Germline-derived CDR1 and CDR2 are MGHRA and YSYEKL. The CDR3 sequence is 17 residues long. The CDR3 loop reads CASSQNIAGVRTDTQYF. The CDR3 region has the DNA TGCGCCAGCAGCCAAAATATAGCGGGGGTTCGCACAGATACGCAGTATTTT.

J is TRBJ2-4 and V is TRBV2, with 8 bases fitting TRBD1. CDR1 and CDR2 (germline): SNHLY, FYNNEI. This CDR3 comprises 15 residues. J was trimmed by 0 bases and V by 5 bases; bases with no gene match: 3. CDR3 loop: CASSWDRLAKNIQYF. The CDR3 nucleotides are TGTGCCAGCAGTTGGGACAGGCTAGCCAAAAACATTCAGTACTTC.

This clonotype was seen ten or more times. The rearrangement joins TRBV14 to TRBJ2-7; 8 bases are shared with TRBD2. The CDR3 has 14 amino acids. CDR1 is SGHDN, CDR2 FVKESK, per germline. J lost 3 bases, V lost 3 bases, and 4 bases had no gene match. The CDR3 is CASSHSLAGYEQYF. In DNA form, the CDR3 reads TGTGCCAGCAGCCATAGCCTAGCGGGCTACGAGCAGTACTTC.

This clonotype was found many times. This chain joins TRBV5-1 and TRBJ2-2; 12 bases agree with TRBD2. The CDR3 is 19 amino acids. V was pared by 3 bases and J by 6 bases, with 15 bases of the junction left unmatched. The V gene's germline CDR1 is SGHRS and CDR2 YFSETQ. The CDR3 DNA sequence: TGCGCCAGCAGCTCGGAACTAGCGGGGGGACTTGGATCCGCCGGGGAGCTGTTTTTT. Translated, it gives CASSSELAGGLGSAGELFF.

The rearrangement links TRBV9 to TRBJ2-2; D not certain. Germline CDR1 and CDR2: SGDLS and YYNGEE. The CDR3 contains 16 residues. V gave up 4 bases and J gave up 0 bases, with 13 bases separating them. The CDR3: CASSTPEESNTGELFF. The CDR3 DNA reads as TGTGCCAGCAGCACTCCCGAGGAATCGAACACCGGGGAGCTGTTTTTT.